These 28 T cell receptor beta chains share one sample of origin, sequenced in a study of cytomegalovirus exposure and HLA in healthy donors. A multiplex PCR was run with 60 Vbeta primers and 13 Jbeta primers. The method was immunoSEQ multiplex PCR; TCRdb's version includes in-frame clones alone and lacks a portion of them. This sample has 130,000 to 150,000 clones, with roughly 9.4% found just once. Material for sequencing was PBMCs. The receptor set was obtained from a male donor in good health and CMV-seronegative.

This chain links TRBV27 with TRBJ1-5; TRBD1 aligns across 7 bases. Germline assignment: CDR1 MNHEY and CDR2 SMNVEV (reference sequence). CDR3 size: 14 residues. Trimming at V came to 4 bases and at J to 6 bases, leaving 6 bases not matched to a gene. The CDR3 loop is CASSYTGAGQPQHF. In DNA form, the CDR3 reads TGTGCCAGCAGTTATACAGGGGCGGGTCAGCCCCAGCATTTT.

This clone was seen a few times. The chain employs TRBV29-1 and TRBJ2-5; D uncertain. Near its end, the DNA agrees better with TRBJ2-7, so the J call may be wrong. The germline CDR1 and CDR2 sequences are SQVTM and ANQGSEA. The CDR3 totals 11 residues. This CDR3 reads CSVRDSYEQYF. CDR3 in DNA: TGCAGCGTTAGGGACTCCTACGAGCAGTACTTC.

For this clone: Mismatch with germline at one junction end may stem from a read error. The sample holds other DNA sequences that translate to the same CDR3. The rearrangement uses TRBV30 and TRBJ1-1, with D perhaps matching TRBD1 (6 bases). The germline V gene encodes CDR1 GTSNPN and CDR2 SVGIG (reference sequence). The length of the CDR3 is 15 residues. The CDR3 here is CAWSSGTLYRAEAFF. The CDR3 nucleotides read TGTGCCTGGAGCAGCGGTACCCTATACAGGGCTGAGGCTTTCTTT.

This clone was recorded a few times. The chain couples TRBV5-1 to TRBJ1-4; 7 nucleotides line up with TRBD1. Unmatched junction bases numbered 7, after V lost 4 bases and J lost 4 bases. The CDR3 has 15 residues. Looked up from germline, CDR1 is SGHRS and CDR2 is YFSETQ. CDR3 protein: CASSTYRGDNEKLFF. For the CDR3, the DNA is TGCGCCAGCAGCACCTACAGGGGCGATAATGAAAAACTGTTTTTT.

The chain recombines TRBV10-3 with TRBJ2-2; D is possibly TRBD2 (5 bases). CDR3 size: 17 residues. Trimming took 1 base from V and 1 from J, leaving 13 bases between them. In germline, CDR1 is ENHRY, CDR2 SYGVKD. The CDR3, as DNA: TGTGCCATCAGTGAGTTAGGCCTAGCAGTGAACACCGGGGAGCTGTTTTTT. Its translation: CAISELGLAVNTGELFF.

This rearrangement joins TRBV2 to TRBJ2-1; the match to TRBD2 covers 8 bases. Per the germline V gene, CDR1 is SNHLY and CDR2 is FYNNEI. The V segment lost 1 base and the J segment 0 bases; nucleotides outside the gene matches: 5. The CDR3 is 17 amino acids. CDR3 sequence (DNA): TGTGCCAGCAGTGAAGGGACTAGCCGTAGCTCCTACAATGAGCAGTTCTTC. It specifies CASSEGTSRSSYNEQFF.

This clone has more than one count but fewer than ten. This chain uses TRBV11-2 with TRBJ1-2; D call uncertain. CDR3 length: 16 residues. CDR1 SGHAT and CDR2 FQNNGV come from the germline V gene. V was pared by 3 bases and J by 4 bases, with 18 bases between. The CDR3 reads CASSFSFRENVYGYTF. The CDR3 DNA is TGTGCCAGCAGCTTCTCCTTTAGAGAGAACGTCTATGGCTACACCTTC.

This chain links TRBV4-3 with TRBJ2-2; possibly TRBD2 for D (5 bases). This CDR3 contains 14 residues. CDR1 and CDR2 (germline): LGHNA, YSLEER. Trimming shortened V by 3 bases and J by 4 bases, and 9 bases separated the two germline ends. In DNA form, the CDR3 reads TGCGCCAGCAGCCATGTGGGAGTCACCGGGGAGCTGTTTTTT. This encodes CASSHVGVTGELFF.

The CDR3 DNA reads as TGTGCCAGCTCAGCTCAGGGAACCCTTTATGGCTACACCTTC. Amino acids: CASSAQGTLYGYTF. This chain connects TRBV18 to TRBJ1-2, with D possibly being TRBD1 (5 bases). The CDR3 is made up of 14 amino acids. Germline V lookup: CDR1 KGHSH, CDR2 LQKENI. Trimming shortened V by 5 bases and J by 5 bases, and 15 bases separated the two germline ends.

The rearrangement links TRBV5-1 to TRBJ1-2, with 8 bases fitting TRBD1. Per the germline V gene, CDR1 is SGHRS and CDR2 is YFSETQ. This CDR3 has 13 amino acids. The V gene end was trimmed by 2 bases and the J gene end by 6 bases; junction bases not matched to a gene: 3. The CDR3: CASSLTGGDGYTF. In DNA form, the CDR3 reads TGCGCCAGCAGCTTAACAGGGGGGGATGGCTACACCTTC.

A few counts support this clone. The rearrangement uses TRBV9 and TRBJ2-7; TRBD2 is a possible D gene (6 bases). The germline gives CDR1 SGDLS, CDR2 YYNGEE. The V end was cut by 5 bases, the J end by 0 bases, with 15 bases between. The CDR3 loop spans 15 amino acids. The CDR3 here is CASSQAGHSSYEQYF. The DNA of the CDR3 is TGTGCCAGCAGTCAAGCGGGCCACAGCTCCTACGAGCAGTACTTC.

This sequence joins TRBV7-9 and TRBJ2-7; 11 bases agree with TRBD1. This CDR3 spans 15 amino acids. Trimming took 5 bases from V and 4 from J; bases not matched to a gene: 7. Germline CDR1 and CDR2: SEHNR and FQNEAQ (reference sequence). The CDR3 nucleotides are TGTGCCAGCAGCCGTTGGACAGGGGGCAGGTACGAGCAGTACTTC. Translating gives CASSRWTGGRYEQYF.

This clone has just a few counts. Written as DNA, the CDR3 is TGTGCCAGCAGCCTCAGTGAGGCTAGCAGTATCCACGAGCAGTACTTC. Translated: CASSLSEASSIHEQYF. The genes are TRBV13 and TRBJ2-7; possibly TRBD2 for D (5 bases). The CDR3 loop spans 16 amino acids. From germline, CDR1 is PRHDT and CDR2 FYEKMQ (reference sequence). V lost 5 bases, J lost 5 bases, and 22 bases lay in between.

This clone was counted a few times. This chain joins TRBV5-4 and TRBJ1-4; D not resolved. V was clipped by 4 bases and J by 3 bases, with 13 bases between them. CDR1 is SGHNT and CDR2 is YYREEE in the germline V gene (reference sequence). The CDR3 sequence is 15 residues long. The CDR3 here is CASSRAVAPNEKLFF. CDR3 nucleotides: TGTGCCAGCAGCCGCGCGGTCGCACCTAATGAAAAACTGTTTTTT.

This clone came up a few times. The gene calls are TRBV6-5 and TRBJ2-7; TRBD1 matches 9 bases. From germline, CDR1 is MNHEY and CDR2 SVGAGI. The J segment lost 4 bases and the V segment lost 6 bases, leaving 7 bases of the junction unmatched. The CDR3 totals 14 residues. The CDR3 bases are TGTGCCAGCAGATACCGGGACAGGGAGTACGAGCAGTACTTC. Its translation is CASRYRDREYEQYF.

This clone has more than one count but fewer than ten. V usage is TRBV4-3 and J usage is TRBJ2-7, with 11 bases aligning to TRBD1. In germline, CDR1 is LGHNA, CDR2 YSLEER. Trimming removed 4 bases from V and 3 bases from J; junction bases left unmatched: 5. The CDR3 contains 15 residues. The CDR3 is CASSRPGQGVYEQYF. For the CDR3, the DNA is TGCGCCAGCAGCCGTCCGGGACAGGGGGTCTACGAGCAGTACTTC.

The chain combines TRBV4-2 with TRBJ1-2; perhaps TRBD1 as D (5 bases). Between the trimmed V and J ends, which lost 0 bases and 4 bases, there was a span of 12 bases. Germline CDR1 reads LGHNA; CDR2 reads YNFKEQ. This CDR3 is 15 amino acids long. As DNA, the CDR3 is TGTGCCAGCAGCCAAGAGTCAGGGAACAGCTATGGCTACACCTTC. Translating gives CASSQESGNSYGYTF.

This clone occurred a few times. The CDR3 DNA follows: TGTGCCAGCAGCGTATATTGGCAGGGGGCCGGGGAGCTGTTTTTT. Translated, it gives CASSVYWQGAGELFF. The rearrangement uses TRBV9 and TRBJ2-2; 7 nucleotides match TRBD1. The V segment lost 1 base and the J segment 6 bases; nucleotides outside the gene matches: 6. This CDR3 has 15 amino acids. CDR1 is SGDLS, CDR2 YYNGEE, per germline.

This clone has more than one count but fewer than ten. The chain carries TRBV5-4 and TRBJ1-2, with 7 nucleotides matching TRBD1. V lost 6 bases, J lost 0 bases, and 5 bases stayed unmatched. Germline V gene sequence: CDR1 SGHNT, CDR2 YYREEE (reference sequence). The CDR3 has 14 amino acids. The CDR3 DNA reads TGTGCCAGCACTTCGGGACAGCCTAACTATGGCTACACCTTC. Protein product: CASTSGQPNYGYTF.

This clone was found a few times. CDR3 residues: CASSAPPGGRDEKLFF. The CDR3 DNA sequence: TGTGCCAGCAGCGCCCCCCCGGGGGGGAGGGATGAAAAACTGTTTTTT. The chain is built from TRBV9 and TRBJ1-4, with D possibly being TRBD1 (5 bases). The CDR3 runs to 16 residues. CDR1 SGDLS and CDR2 YYNGEE come from the germline V gene. V was cut by 3 bases and J by 6 bases, with 18 bases left in between.

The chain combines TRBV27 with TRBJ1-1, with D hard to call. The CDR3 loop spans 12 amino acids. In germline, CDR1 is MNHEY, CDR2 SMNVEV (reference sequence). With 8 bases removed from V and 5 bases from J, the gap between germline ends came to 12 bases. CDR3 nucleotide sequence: TGTGCCAGCCGGGAACCGAAGACTGAAGCTTTCTTT. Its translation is CASREPKTEAFF.

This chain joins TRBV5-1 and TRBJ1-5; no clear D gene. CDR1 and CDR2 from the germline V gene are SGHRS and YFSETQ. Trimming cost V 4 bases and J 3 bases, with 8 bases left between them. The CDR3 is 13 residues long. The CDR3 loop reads CASSLGLNQPQHF. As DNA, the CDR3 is TGCGCCAGCAGCCTCGGACTCAATCAGCCCCAGCATTTT.

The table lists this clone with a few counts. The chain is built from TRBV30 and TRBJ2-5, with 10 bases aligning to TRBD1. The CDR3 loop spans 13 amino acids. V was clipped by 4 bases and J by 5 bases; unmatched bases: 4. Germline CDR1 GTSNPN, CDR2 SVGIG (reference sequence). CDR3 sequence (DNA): TGTGCCTGGATAGGGACAGGGGTGGAGACCCAGTACTTC. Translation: CAWIGTGVETQYF.

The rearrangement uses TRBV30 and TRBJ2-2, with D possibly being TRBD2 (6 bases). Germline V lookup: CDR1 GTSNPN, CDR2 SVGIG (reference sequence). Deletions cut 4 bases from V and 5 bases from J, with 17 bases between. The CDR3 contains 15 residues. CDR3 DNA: TGTGCCTGGAACGGTTGGGGACGGGGGACCGGGGAGCTGTTTTTT. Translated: CAWNGWGRGTGELFF.

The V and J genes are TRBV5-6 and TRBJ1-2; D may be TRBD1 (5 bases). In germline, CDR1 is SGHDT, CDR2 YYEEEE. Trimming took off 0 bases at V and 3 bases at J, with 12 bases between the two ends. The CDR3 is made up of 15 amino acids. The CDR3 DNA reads TGTGCCAGCAGCTTGGGGCAGGGAAACTACTATGGCTACACCTTC. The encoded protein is CASSLGQGNYYGYTF.

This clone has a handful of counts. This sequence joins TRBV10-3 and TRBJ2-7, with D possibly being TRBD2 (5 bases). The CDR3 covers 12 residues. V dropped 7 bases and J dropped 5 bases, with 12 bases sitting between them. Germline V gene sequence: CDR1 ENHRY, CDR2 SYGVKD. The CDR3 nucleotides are TGTGCCATCACGGCCGGGAACCACGAGCAGTACTTC. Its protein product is CAITAGNHEQYF.

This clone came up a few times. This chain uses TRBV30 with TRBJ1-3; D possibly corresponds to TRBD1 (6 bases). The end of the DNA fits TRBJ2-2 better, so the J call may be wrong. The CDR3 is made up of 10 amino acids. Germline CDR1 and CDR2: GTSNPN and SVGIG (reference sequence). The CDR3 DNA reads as TGTGCCTGCACAGGGACAAGGCTGTTTTTT. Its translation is CACTGTRLFF.

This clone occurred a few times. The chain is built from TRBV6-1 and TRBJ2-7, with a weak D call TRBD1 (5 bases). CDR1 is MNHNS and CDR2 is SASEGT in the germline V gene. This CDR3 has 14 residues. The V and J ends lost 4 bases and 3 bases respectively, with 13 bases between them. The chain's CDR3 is CASSVKGSYYEQYF. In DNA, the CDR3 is TGTGCCAGCAGTGTCAAGGGGTCCTACTACGAGCAGTACTTC.